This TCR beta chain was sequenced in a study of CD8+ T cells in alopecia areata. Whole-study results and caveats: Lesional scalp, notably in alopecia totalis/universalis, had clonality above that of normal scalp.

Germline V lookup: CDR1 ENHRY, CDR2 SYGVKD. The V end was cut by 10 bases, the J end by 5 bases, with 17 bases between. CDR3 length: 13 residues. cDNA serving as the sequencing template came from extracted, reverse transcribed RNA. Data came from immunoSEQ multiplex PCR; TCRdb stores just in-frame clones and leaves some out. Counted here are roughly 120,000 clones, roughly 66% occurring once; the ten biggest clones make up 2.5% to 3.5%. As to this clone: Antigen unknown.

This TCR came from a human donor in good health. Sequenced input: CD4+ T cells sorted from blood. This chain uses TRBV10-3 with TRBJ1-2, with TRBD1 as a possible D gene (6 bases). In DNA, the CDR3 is TGTGCCACAGTGGGCAGGGGAGGATATGGCTACACCTTC. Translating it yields CATVGRGGYGYTF.